This TCR beta chain emerged from a study of T cell repertoires in cytomegalovirus infection (dated by TCRdb to the late 2010s). About the full investigation: The peptide stimulations were aimed at well-studied HLA-B-restricted epitopes as well as recently identified HLA-C-restricted CMV epitopes, whose presentation resists viral immunomodulation. Donor HLA type was relevant to the analysis, because carriage of CMV infection together with the matching HLA type was indicated by public TCR beta signatures.

Study-wide findings and limitations: The ex vivo response was dominated by HLA-C-restricted CMV-specific TCR beta clonotypes, which also provided the single most frequent clonotype in two of eight donors. In both this cohort and an independent cohort of several hundred donors, the cumulative frequency of public TCR beta family members distinguished carriers of CMV infection plus the relevant HLA type.

On this clonotype: There is no known antigen for this receptor. No quality values exist for individual bases; no much larger clone is one base distant.

The treatment or condition label of this sample denotes: in vitro stimulation with specific CMV peptide epitopes to enrich CMV-specific T cells. From cysteine to phenylalanine, the CDR3 is 15 amino acids long. Only the CDR3 portion is preserved as DNA: 45 bases, with reading frame beginning at the first base. Relative to germline, V is 5 bases shorter and J is 3 bases shorter, with 14 bases between their ends. The germline V gene provides CDR1 MDHEN and CDR2 SYDVKM. The sequencer was an Illumina HiSeq 1500. TCRdb reprocessing: public reads trimmed at Q25 with fastp, clones called with MiXCR, in-frame beta chains kept. Each CDR3 protein gets just one entry, which takes the most common genes and DNA from the rows behind it. The sample data list about 770,000 distinct CDR3 sequences, and just under 30% of these were observed just once. The top ten clones comprise about an eighth of the sample.

The sequence is built from TRBV28 and TRBJ1-5; perhaps TRBD1 is the D gene, with 6 bases matching. The material was cultured CD8+ T cells from PBMCs, obtained from culture after CMV antigen stimulation. This sequence was found in a human donor in good health (CMV status not recorded). Some clones in this sample may be carry-over from other donors' samples. The sequence in DNA is TGTGCCAGCAGTCCGTCGGGGGCGAACAATCAGCCCCAGCATTTT. This codes for CASSPSGANNQPQHF.